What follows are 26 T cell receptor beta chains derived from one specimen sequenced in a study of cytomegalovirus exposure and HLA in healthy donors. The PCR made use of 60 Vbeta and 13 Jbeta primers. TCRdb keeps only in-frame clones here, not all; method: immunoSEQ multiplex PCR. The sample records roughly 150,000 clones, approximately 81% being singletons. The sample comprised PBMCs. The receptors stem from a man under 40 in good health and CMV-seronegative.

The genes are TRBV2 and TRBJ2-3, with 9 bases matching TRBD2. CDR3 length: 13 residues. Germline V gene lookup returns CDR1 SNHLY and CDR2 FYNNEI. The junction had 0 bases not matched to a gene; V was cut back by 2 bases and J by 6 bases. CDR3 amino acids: CASSELAGDTQYF. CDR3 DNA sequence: TGTGCCAGCAGTGAACTAGCGGGGGATACGCAGTATTTT.

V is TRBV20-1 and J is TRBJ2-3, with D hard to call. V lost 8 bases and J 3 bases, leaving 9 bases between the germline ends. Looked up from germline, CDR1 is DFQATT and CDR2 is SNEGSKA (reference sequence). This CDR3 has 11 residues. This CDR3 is CSKLATDTQYF. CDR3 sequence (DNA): TGCAGTAAATTAGCAACAGATACGCAGTATTTT.

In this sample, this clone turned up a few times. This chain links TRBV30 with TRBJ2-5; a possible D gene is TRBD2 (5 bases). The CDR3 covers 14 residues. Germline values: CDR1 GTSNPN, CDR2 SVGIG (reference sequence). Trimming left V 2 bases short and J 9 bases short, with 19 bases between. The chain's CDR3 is CAWSRETPKRPQYF. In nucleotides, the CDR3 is TGTGCCTGGAGTAGGGAGACTCCTAAGAGACCCCAGTACTTC.

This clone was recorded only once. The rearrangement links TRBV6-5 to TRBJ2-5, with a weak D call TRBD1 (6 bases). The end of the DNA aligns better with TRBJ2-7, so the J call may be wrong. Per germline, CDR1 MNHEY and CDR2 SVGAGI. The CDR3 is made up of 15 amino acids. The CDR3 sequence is CASSYSRTVTYEQYF. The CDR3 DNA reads TGTGCCAGCAGTTACTCCAGGACAGTTACCTACGAGCAGTACTTC.

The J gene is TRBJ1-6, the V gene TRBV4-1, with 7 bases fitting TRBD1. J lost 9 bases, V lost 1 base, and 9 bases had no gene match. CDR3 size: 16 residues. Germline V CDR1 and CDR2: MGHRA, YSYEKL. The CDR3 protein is CASSQGRGQAISPLHF. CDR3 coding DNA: TGCGCCAGCAGCCAAGGTAGGGGGCAAGCAATTTCACCCCTCCACTTT.

The CDR3 DNA sequence: TGTGCCAGCAGCTACCAGCGACAGGGAGGCACAGATACGCAGTATTTT. It specifies CASSYQRQGGTDTQYF. This chain links TRBV7-8 with TRBJ2-3; 7 bases match TRBD1. The length of the CDR3 is 16 residues. CDR1 SGHVS and CDR2 FQNEAQ come from the germline V gene. V gave up 4 bases and J gave up 1 base; unmatched junction bases: 8.

CDR3 protein: CASSWDRGHIQYF. The CDR3 DNA is TGCGCCAGCAGTTGGGACAGGGGCCACATTCAGTACTTC. This rearrangement joins TRBV10-1 to TRBJ2-4; 10 nucleotides line up with TRBD1. Germline-derived CDR1 and CDR2 are WNHNN and SYGVQD (reference sequence). The CDR3 sequence is 13 residues long. J was trimmed by 8 bases and V by 5 bases; bases with no gene match: 3.

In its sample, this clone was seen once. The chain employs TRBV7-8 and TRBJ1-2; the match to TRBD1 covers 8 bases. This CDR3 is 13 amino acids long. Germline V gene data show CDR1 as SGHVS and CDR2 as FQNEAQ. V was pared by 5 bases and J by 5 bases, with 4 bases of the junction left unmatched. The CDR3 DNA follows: TGTGCCAGCAGCGATCGACAGGGGTATGGCTACACCTTC. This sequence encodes CASSDRQGYGYTF.

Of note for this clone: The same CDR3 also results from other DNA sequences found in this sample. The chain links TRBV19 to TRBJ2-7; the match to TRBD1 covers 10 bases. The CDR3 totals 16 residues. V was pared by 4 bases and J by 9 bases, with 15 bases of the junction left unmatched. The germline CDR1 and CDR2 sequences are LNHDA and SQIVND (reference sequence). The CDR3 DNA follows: TGTGCCAGTAGTACCCTACCGGGACAGGGGCGGCTAGGGCAGTACTTC. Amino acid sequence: CASSTLPGQGRLGQYF.

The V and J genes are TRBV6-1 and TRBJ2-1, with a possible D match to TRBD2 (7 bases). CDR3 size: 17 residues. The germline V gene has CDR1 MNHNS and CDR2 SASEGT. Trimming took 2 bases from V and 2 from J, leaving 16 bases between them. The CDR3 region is CASSEHLGGPAYNEQFF. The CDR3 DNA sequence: TGTGCCAGCAGTGAACACCTCGGGGGGCCAGCCTACAATGAGCAGTTCTTC.

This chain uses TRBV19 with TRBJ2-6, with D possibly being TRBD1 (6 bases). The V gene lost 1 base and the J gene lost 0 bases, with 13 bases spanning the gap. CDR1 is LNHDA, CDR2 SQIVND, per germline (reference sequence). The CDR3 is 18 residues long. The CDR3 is CASSIAAGVGSGANVLTF. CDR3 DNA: TGTGCCAGTAGTATAGCCGCAGGGGTTGGCTCTGGGGCCAACGTCCTGACTTTC. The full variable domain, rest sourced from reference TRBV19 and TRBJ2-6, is DGGITQSPKYLFRKEGQNVTLSCEQNLNHDAMYWYRQDPGQGLRLIYYSQIVNDFQKGDIAEGYSVSREKKESFPLTVTSAQKNPTAFYLCASSIAAGVGSGANVLTFGAGSRLTVL.

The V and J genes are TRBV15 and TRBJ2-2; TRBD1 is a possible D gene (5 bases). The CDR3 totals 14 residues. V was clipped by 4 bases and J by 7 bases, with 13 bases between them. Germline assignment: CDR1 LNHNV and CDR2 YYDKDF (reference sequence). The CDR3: CATSIYRLNGELFF. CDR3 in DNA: TGTGCCACCAGCATATACAGGTTGAACGGGGAGCTGTTTTTT.

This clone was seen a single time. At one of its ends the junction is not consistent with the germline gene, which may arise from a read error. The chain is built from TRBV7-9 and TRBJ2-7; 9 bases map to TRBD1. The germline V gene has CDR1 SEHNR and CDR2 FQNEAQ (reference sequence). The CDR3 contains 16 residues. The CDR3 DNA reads TGTTCCAGCAGCTTAAATACCGGGACAGGGTCCTACGAGCAGTACTTC. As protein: CSSSLNTGTGSYEQYF. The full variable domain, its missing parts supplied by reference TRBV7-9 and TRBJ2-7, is DTGVSQNPRHKITKRGQNVTFRCDPISEHNRLYWYRQTLGQGPEFLTYFQNEAQLEKSRLLSDRFSAERPKGSFSTLEIQRTEQGDSAMYLCSSSLNTGTGSYEQYFGPGTRLTVT.

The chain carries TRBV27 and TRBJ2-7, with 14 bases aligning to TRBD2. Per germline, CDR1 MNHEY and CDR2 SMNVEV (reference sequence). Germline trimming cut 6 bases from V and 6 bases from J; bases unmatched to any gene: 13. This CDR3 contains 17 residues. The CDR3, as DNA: TGTGCCAGCAGCCCCACTTTGGGACTAGCGGGAGTTCCCGAGCAGTACTTC. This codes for CASSPTLGLAGVPEQYF.

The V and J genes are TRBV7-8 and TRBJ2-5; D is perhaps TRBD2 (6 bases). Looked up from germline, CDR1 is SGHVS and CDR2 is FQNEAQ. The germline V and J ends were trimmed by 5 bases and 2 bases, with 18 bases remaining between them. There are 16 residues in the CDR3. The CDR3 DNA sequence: TGTGCCAGCAGCCGGGGCGCTAGCGCGATGCAAGAGACCCAGTACTTC. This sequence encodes CASSRGASAMQETQYF.

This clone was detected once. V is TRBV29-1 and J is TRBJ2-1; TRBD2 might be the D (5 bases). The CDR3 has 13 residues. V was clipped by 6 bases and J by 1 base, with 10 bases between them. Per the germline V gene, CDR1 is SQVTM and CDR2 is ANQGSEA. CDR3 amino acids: CSVYTSSYNEQFF. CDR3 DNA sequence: TGCAGCGTATATACTAGTTCCTACAATGAGCAGTTCTTC.

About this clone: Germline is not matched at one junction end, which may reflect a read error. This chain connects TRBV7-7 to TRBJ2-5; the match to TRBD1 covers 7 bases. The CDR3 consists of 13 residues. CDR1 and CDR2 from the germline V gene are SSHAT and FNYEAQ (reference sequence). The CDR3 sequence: CASSTGTVETQYF. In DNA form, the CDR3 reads TGTGCTAGCAGCACCGGGACAGTAGAGACCCAGTACTTC.

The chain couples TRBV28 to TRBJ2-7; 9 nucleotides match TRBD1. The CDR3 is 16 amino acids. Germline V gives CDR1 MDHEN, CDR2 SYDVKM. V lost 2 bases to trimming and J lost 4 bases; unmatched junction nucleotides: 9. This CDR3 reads CASSLNSGTGFYEQYF. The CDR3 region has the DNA TGTGCCAGCAGTTTAAATTCGGGGACAGGGTTTTACGAGCAGTACTTC.

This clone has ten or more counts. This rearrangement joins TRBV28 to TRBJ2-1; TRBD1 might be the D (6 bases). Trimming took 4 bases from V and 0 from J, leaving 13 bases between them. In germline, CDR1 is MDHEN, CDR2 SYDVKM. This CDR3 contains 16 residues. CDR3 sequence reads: CASSYRDLRSYNEQFF. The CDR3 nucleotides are TGTGCCAGCAGTTACAGGGATCTTCGCTCCTACAATGAGCAGTTCTTC.

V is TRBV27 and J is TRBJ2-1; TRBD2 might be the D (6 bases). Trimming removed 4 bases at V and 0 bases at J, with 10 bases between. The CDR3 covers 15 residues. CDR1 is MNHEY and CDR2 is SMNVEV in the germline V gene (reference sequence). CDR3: CASSWRASSYNEQFF. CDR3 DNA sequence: TGTGCCAGCAGTTGGAGGGCTAGCTCCTACAATGAGCAGTTCTTC.

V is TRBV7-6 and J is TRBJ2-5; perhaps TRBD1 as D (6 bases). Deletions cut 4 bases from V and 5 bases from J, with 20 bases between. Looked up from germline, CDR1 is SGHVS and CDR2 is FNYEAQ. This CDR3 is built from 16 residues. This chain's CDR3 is CASSSLQGWGGETQYF. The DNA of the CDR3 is TGTGCCAGCAGCTCTCTACAGGGATGGGGCGGGGAGACCCAGTACTTC.

This CDR3 is CASSLPRTGETLAKNIQYF. The CDR3 nucleotides are TGTGCCAGCAGCCTCCCCCGGACAGGGGAAACTTTAGCCAAAAACATTCAGTACTTC. The chain joins TRBV5-8 to TRBJ2-4; 9 bases map to TRBD1. This CDR3 has 19 amino acids. V dropped 4 bases and J dropped 0; count of bases not matched to a gene: 14. The germline CDR1 and CDR2 sequences are SGHTS and YDEGEE.

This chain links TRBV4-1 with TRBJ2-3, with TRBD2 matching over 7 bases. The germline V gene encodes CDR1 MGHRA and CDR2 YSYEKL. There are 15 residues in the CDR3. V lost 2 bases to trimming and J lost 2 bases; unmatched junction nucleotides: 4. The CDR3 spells CASSQYRLATDTQYF. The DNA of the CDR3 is TGCGCCAGCAGCCAATATCGACTAGCCACAGATACGCAGTATTTT.

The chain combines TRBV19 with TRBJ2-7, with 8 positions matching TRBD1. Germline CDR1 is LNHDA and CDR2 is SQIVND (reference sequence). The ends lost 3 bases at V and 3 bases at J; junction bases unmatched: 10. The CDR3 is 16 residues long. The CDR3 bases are TGTGCCAGTAGTATGACAGGGGATCGTTTTGGCTACGAGCAGTACTTC. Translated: CASSMTGDRFGYEQYF. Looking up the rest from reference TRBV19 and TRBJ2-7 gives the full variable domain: DGGITQSPKYLFRKEGQNVTLSCEQNLNHDAMYWYRQDPGQGLRLIYYSQIVNDFQKGDIAEGYSVSREKKESFPLTVTSAQKNPTAFYLCASSMTGDRFGYEQYFGPGTRLTVT.

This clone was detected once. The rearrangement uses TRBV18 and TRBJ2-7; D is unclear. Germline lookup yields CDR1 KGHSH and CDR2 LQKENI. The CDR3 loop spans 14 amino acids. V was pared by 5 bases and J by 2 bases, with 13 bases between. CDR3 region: CASSTGPAPYEQYF. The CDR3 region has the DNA TGTGCCAGCTCAACTGGGCCGGCGCCCTACGAGCAGTACTTC.

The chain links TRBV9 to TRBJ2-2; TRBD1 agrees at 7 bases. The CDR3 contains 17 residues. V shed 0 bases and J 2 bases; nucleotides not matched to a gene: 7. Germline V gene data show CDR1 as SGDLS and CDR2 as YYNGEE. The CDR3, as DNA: TGTGCCAGCAGCGTAGCTCTAACAGGGGCTAACACCGGGGAGCTGTTTTTT. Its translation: CASSVALTGANTGELFF.